This T cell receptor (beta chain) was sequenced for a study of cytomegalovirus exposure and HLA in healthy donors. This clone was seen only once. Germline V gene lookup returns CDR1 SGHTA and CDR2 FQGNSA. The CDR3 has 17 residues. J was trimmed by 2 bases and V by 5 bases; bases with no gene match: 6. Primers for the PCR totalled 60 Vbeta and 13 Jbeta. Repertoires were generated with immunoSEQ multiplex PCR, while TCRdb's copy carries only in-frame clones and drops some. The sample shows roughly 200,000 clones, about 80% of them seen only once. The chain couples TRBV7-2 to TRBJ2-3; 14 bases agree with TRBD2. The sequence was collected from a boy between 10 and 17 years old in good health and CMV-seronegative. Sequenced: PBMCs. Here the CDR3 reads CASSKKTSGGATDTQYF. CDR3 sequence (DNA): TGTGCCAGCAGCAAAAAGACTAGCGGGGGGGCCACAGATACGCAGTATTTT.